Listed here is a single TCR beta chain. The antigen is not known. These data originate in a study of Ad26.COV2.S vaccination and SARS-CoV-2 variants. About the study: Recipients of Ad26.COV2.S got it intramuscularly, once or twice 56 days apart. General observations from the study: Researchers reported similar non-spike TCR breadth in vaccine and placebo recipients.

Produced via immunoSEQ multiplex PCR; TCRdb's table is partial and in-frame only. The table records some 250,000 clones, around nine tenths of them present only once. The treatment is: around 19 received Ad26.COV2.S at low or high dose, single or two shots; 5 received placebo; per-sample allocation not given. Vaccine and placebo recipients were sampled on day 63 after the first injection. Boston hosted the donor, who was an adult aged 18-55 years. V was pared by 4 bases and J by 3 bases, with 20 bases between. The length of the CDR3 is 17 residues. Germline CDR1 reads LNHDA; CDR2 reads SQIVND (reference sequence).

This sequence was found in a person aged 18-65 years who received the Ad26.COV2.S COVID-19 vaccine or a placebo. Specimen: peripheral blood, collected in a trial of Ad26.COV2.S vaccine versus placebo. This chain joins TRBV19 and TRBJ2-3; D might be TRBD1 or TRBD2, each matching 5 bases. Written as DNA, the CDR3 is TGTGCCAGTAGTACAGGGACCCCTGTTCTCCGTACAGATACGCAGTATTTT. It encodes CASSTGTPVLRTDTQYF. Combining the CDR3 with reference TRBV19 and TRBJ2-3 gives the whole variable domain DGGITQSPKYLFRKEGQNVTLSCEQNLNHDAMYWYRQDPGQGLRLIYYSQIVNDFQKGDIAEGYSVSREKKESFPLTVTSAQKNPTAFYLCASSTGTPVLRTDTQYFGPGTRLTVL.